This T cell receptor beta chain appears in the sequencing data of a study of cytomegalovirus exposure and HLA in healthy donors. This CDR3 region has 16 residues. Germline loops: CDR1 MRHNA, CDR2 SNTAGT. With V trimmed by 2 bases and J by 5 bases, 6 bases remained unmatched. This clone was detected only a few times. Its target is unknown. Study findings and constraints: In a later analysis, common viral pathogens appeared linked to several of the most significant clusters.

PCR used 60 Vbeta primers and 13 Jbeta primers. The data were produced by immunoSEQ multiplex PCR, yet TCRdb's version contains in-frame clones alone and is incomplete. The sample yields roughly 90,000 clones, over 65% seen once. Donors were ostensibly healthy at sampling, although undocumented immune exposures were probable. Material for sequencing was PBMCs. The receptor was isolated from a woman aged 40 to 50 in good health and CMV-seropositive. This chain links TRBV6-4 with TRBJ2-2; 9 bases map to TRBD1. This chain's CDR3 is CASSDTPGTGTGELFF. CDR3 DNA sequence: TGTGCCAGCAGTGACACCCCCGGGACAGGGACCGGGGAGCTGTTTTTT.